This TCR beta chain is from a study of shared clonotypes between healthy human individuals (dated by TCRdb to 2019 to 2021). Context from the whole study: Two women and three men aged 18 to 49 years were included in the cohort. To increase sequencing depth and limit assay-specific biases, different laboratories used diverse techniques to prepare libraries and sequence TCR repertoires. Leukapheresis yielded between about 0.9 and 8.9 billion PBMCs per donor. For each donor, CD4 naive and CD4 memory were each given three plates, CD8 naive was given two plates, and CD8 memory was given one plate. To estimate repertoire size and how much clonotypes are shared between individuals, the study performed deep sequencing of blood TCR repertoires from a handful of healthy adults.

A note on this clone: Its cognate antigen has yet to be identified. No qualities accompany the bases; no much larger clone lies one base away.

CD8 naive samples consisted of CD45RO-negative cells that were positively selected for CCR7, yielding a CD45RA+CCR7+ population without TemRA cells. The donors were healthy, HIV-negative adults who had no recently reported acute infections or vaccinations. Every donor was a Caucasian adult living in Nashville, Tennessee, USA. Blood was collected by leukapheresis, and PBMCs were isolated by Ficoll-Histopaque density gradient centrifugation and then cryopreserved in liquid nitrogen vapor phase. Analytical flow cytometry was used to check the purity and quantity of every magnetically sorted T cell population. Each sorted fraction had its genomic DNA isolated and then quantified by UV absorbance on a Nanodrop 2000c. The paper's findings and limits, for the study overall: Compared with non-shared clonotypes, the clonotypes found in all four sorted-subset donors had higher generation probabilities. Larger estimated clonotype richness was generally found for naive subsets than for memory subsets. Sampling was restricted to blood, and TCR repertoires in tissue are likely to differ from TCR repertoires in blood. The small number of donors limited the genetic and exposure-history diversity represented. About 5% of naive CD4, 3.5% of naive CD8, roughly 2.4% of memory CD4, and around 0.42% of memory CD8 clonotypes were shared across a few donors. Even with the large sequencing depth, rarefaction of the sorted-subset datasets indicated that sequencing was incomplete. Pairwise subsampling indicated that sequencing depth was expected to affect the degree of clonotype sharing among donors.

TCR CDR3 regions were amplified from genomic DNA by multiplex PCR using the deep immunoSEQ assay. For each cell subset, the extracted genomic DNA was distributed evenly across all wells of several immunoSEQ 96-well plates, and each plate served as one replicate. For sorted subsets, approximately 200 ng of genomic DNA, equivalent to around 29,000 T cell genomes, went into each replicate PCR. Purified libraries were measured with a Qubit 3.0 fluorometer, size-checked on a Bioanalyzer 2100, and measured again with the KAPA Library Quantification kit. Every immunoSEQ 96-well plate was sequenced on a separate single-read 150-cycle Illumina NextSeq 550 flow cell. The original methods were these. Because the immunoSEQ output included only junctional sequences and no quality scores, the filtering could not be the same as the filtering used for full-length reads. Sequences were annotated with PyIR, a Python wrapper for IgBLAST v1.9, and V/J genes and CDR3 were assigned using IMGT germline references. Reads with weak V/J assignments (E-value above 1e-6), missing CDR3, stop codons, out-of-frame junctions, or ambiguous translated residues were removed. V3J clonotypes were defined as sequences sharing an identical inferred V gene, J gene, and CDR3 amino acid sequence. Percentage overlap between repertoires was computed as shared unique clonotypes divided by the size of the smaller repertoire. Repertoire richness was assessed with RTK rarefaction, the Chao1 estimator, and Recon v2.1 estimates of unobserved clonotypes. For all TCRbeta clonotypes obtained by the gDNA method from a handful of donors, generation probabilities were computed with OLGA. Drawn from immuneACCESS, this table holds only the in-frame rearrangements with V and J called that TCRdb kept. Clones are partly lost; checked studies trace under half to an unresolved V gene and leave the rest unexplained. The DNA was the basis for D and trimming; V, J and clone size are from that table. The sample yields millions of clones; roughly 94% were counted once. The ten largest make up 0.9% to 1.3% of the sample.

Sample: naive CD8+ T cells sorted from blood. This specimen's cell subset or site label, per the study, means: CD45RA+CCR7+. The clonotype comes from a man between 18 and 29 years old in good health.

Here the CDR3 is given as CASSQLRQGRTEAFF. The nucleotides are TGTGCCAGCAGCCAATTACGACAGGGTCGCACTGAAGCTTTCTTT. The V and J segments used are TRBV13 and TRBJ1-1, with TRBD1 identical over 7 junction bases. From cysteine to phenylalanine, the CDR3 is 15 amino acids long. Only the CDR3 DNA is retained, 45 bases long and in frame from the first base. Trimming leaves V shorter by 5 bases and J shorter by 4 bases, with the junction holding 10 bases beyond the gene matches. The germline V gene encodes CDR1 PRHDT and CDR2 FYEKMQ (reference sequence).